One and the same sample provided the 5 T cell receptor beta chains below, sequenced in a study of cytomegalovirus exposure and HLA in healthy donors. The study ran its PCR with 60 Vbeta and 13 Jbeta primers. Data came from immunoSEQ multiplex PCR; TCRdb stores just in-frame clones and leaves some out. The sample lists some 170,000 clones, roughly 79% occurring once. The sample was PBMCs. The receptors here all came from a woman between 45 and 60 years old in good health and CMV-seronegative.

The genes are TRBV29-1 and TRBJ1-2, with D possibly being TRBD1 (5 bases). V lost 4 bases and J lost 6, with 9 bases in between. This CDR3 comprises 11 residues. Looked up from germline, CDR1 is SQVTM and CDR2 is ANQGSEA. CDR3 nucleotide sequence: TGCAGCGTTGCTAAAGGGGATGGCTACACCTTC. It specifies CSVAKGDGYTF.

Written as DNA, the CDR3 is TGTGCCAGCAGCTCGAGACAGGGGGGATCACCCCTCCACTTT. Translated, it gives CASSSRQGGSPLHF. The V and J genes are TRBV9 and TRBJ1-6, with 9 bases identical to TRBD1. CDR1 and CDR2 (germline): SGDLS, YYNGEE. CDR3 size: 14 residues. With V trimmed by 4 bases and J by 10 bases, 6 bases remained unmatched.

The gene calls are TRBV28 and TRBJ1-4; 7 bases line up with TRBD1. The CDR3 contains 13 residues. V lost 6 bases to trimming and J lost 11 bases; unmatched junction nucleotides: 9. Germline V lookup: CDR1 MDHEN, CDR2 SYDVKM. Here the CDR3 reads CASSYKQGGKLFF. CDR3 in DNA: TGTGCCAGCAGCTACAAGCAGGGGGGCAAACTGTTTTTT.

The rearrangement links TRBV7-3 to TRBJ2-3; D unclear. Trimming took 5 bases from V and 0 from J, leaving 12 bases between them. Germline V gene sequence: CDR1 SGHTA, CDR2 FQGTGA. This CDR3 contains 15 residues. Written as DNA, the CDR3 is TGTGCCAGCAGCCCGTCTGCCGGGAGCACAGATACGCAGTATTTT. Protein sequence: CASSPSAGSTDTQYF. The entire variable domain, with the rest obtained from reference TRBV7-3 and TRBJ2-3, is as follows: GAGVSQTPSNKVTEKGKYVELRCDPISGHTALYWYRQSLGQGPEFLIYFQGTGAADDSGLPNDRFFAVRPEGSVSTLKIQRTERGDSAVYLCASSPSAGSTDTQYFGPGTRLTVL.

The chain has TRBV20-1 and TRBJ1-2, with a weak D call TRBD1 (5 bases). The CDR3 extends over 11 amino acids. Per germline, CDR1 DFQATT and CDR2 SNEGSKA (reference sequence). The V end was cut by 5 bases, the J end by 4 bases, with 8 bases between. CDR3 coding DNA: TGCAGTGCTGGCGACAGCTATGGCTACACCTTC. It translates to CSAGDSYGYTF.